Listed below are T cell receptor beta chains from one sample, sequenced in a study of monozygotic twins with inflammatory bowel disease. Following a re-call of the 5' RACE reads, TCRdb has one entry per CDR3 protein and lacks DNA. Its table records around 370,000 distinct CDR3 sequences. Sequencing was performed on blood. The receptor set was obtained from a human donor with ulcerative colitis or Crohn's disease, or a healthy co-twin of an affected twin (not recorded which). The CDR3 runs from the conserved cysteine through the conserved F or W.

j_call v_call cdr3_aa
TRBJ1-4 TRBV12-3/TRBV12-4 CASSLHSSTNEKLFF
TRBJ1-5 TRBV12-3/TRBV12-4 CAGSLGVGKSNQPQHF
TRBJ1-1 TRBV20-1 CSARKGGRNTEAFF
TRBJ2-1 TRBV20-1 CSARDRTGPYNEQFF
TRBJ2-4 TRBV7-2 CASSLQGTKNIQYF
TRBJ2-5 TRBV27 CASSGPGQKSQETQYF
TRBJ1-2 TRBV4-3 CASSQERQGVYGYTF
TRBJ1-1 TRBV20-1 CSARVQGNTEAFF
TRBJ2-3 TRBV7-8 CASSSQGQGARKGDTQYF
TRBJ1-1 TRBV6-5 CASSYSVYAGTGDTEAFF
TRBJ1-6 TRBV20-1 CSARDQEGGRRSPLHF
TRBJ2-7 TRBV20-1 CSASQPKTIYEQYF
TRBJ2-3 TRBV7-3 CASSPSADTQYF
TRBJ1-4 TRBV30 CAWGRQQLNEKLFF
TRBJ2-2 TRBV7-6 CASSLNIRKRELFF
TRBJ1-1 TRBV6-6 CAAGQGYTEAFF
TRBJ2-7 TRBV6-2/TRBV6-3 CASSYDVGMGSYEQYF
TRBJ2-7 TRBV6-5 CASSYLWDRAYEQYF
TRBJ2-7 TRBV6-2/TRBV6-3 CASSYSRWDRNEQYF
TRBJ2-7 TRBV21-1 CASSKKGIGYLAAPYEQYF
TRBJ2-2 TRBV7-6 CASSLVVAGPGELFF
TRBJ1-5 TRBV19 CASRDRALNQPQHF
TRBJ1-6 TRBV2 CASLILPSRTAANSPLHF
TRBJ2-3 TRBV29-1 CSVESGTNTDTQYF
TRBJ2-1 TRBV7-6 CASSLTSTSGGANNEQFF
TRBJ2-5 TRBV29-1 CSVGSQRETQYF
TRBJ1-2 TRBV7-8 CASSLVTRAYGYTF